This T cell receptor (beta chain) is from a study of shared clonotypes between healthy human individuals. Turning to the study itself: Used for every donor were three CD4 naive, three CD4 memory, two CD8 naive and one CD8 memory plate. Findings and limits, study-wide: Lower generation probabilities were found for non-shared clonotypes than for those shared by all four donors.

This clone was found a few times. Its target is unknown. Trimming took off 2 bases at V and 10 bases at J, with 17 bases between the two ends. Germline loops: CDR1 SGHDN, CDR2 FVKESK. The CDR3 has 15 amino acids. Sequenced by immunoSEQ multiplex PCR; TCRdb stores in-frame clones only, minus some. The sample has 850,000 to 1,200,000 clones, about 70% seen once. V gene TRBV14 combines with J gene TRBJ1-4, with D possibly being TRBD1 (5 bases). Sample: memory CD4+ T cells sorted from blood. As for subset: CD45RA-negative fraction. This TCR derives from a man in his late teens or twenties in good health. Here the CDR3 reads CASSQLGTGGAKLFF. Here the CDR3 DNA reads TGTGCCAGCAGCCAATTAGGGACGGGCGGAGCAAAACTGTTTTTT.